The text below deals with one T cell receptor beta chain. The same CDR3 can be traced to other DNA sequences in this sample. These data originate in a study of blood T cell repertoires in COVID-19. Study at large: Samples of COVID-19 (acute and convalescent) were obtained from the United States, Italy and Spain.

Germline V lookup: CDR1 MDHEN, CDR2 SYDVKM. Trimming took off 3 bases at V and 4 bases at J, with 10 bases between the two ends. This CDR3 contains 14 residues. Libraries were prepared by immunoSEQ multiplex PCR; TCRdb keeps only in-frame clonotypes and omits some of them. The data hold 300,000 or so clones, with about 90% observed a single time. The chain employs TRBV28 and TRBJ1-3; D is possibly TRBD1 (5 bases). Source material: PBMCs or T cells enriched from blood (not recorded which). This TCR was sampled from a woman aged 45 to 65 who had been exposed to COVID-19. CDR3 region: CASSFRGSGNTIYF. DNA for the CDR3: TGTGCCAGCAGTTTTAGGGGTTCCGGAAACACCATATATTTT.